This TCR beta chain was identified during a study of T cells in Graves' hyperthyroidism and ophthalmopathy (dated by TCRdb to the late 2010s). Turning to the overall study: Peripheral blood was collected at initial diagnosis, before any treatment. To identify distinguishing TCR V-J signatures, a discovery cohort of 95 to 100 patients was used, comprising approximately 40 with Graves' ophthalmopathy and roughly 60 with stable Graves' hyperthyroidism. Prospective prediction of ophthalmopathy was tested in an independent validation cohort of 18 hyperthyroidism patients and some 17 patients who later progressed to ophthalmopathy. The roughly 91 discovery patients were randomly divided into training and test sets at a 7:3 ratio. In six Graves' hyperthyroidism patients, the study also compared T-cell repertoires from thyroid tissue with T-cell repertoires from blood. Once sampling was done, hyperthyroidism patients were given methimazole at a starting dose of 30 mg daily, whereas ophthalmopathy patients were given high-dose intravenous methylprednisolone. TCR Vbeta CDR3 sequencing of 130 to 150 peripheral blood samples (more than 40 ophthalmopathy, about 80 hyperthyroidism and roughly 17 progressor patients) is reported in the paper.

With respect to this clonotype: Its cognate antigen has yet to be identified. No base quality values were provided; no much bigger clone lies one nucleotide off.

TCR beta CDR3 regions were amplified from RNA transcripts. A first-round RT-PCR of the TCR CDR3 used the HTBI primer set with the Qiagen OneStep RT-PCR kit. Libraries were constructed in a second round of multiplex PCR, after which size selection and purification were carried out. Paired-end sequencing of the libraries was performed with 100 bp reads on an Illumina HiSeq2000. The published analysis was carried out like this. SOAPnuke was used to process the raw data, with reads discarded if the reads contained adapters or uncalled bases, had a mean Phred below 15, or lacked an exact constant-primer or identifier match. COPE v1.2.5 was used to merge high-quality paired reads, and clonotypes were defined as unique nucleotide sequences. Clonotypes were aligned to IMGT TRBV, TRBD and TRBJ reference segments using MiTCR v1.1. Only V-J combinations with frequency above 0.0001, covering 99% to 99.2% of repertoires, were analysed. The TCS score was defined as F50 (clonal expansion) divided by E x V (chaos), with BLOSUM62-based TCRdist calculated between CDR3 peptides within each V-J. Welch's t-statistics and random forest reduced 514 V-J features to 13, which were used in a naive Bayes classifier (R e1071). Starting from the raw public reads, TCRdb applied fastp trimming at Q25, assembled clones with MiXCR and retained in-frame beta chains. Rows with a matching CDR3 protein are joined into one entry that keeps the most common DNA and genes. None of the V and J calls come from the authors' own analysis; TCRdb made them. Present in this sample are fewer than 350,000 distinct CDR3 sequences, 20% to 25% of which were seen just once. 50% of the sample goes to the ten largest clones.

Points the paper makes about the study in general: Most expanded thyroid clonotypes (frequency above 0.001) were also detected in blood, suggesting blood repertoires may reflect thyroid immune responses. Ophthalmopathy was separated from stable hyperthyroidism by a 13 V-J signature model, with approximately 89% sensitivity and about 81% specificity obtained in cross-validation and 80%/75% obtained in testing. Sample size was not statistically predetermined, and blinding of investigators to group allocation was not performed. In validation, the model predicted progression to ophthalmopathy with approximately 71% sensitivity and approximately 74% specificity, a median of about 6 months before onset.

A patient counted as having stable Graves' hyperthyroidism if no progression to ophthalmopathy occurred over 18 months of follow-up. Hyperthyroidism patients were newly diagnosed, with disease duration under 2 months, and aged 18 to 65 years. The study excluded patients with uncontrolled infections, other autoimmune diseases, pregnancy or lactation. Diagnoses were established on the basis of clinical symptoms, serum thyroxine and TRAb, thyroid ultrasound, and orbital computed tomography. PBMCs were isolated from about 9.2 ml of fresh peripheral blood by Ficoll-Paque density gradient centrifugation. Trizol reagent was used to extract total RNA, and RNA quality was then checked on an Agilent 2100 Bioanalyzer. Sequenced material: blood. This TCR was recovered from a woman between 45 and 65 years old with Graves' hyperthyroidism.

The nucleotides read TGCGCCAGCAGTGGAGTGCTTGAAGCTTTCTTT. Translation gives CASSGVLEAFF. The chain employs TRBV10-2 and TRBJ1-1, with the identity of the D gene unclear. The germline V gene encodes CDR1 WSHSY and CDR2 SAAADI. V and J lose 4 bases and 7 bases, and a span of 7 bases separates them. Inclusive of the bounding cysteine and phenylalanine, the CDR3 is 11 residues long. The retained sequence is limited to the CDR3, 33 bases, with the frame set at the first base.